This TCR beta chain was profiled in a study of blood T cell repertoires in COVID-19. On the study more broadly: The United States, Italy and Spain supplied acute and convalescent COVID-19 samples. Nucleic acid was either cDNA or gDNA, and it came from T cells, B-cell-depleted T cells, or PBMCs.

Original processing methods: Reference gene primer amplification gave estimated nucleated cell counts. This table comes from immunoSEQ multiplex PCR, and its TCRdb copy is limited to in-frame clones, with some not included. V, J and clone size are taken as reported in that table, and D and trimming were inferred from the DNA itself. The profile shows approximately 240,000 clones, 87% of them singletons. This TCR was sampled from a woman younger than 35 who had recovered from COVID-19. Sequencing used peripheral blood.

This chain's CDR3 is CAWSATGGSEQYF. Written as DNA, the CDR3 is TGTGCCTGGAGTGCGACGGGGGGATCGGAGCAGTACTTC. V usage is TRBV30 and J usage is TRBJ2-7; 7 bases agree with TRBD2. The CDR3 runs 13 residues. V shed 1 base, J shed 7 bases, and the junction held 7 bases outside the gene matches. Germline-derived CDR1 and CDR2 are GTSNPN and SVGIG (reference sequence).